These 10 T cell receptor beta chains came from one sample sequenced in a study of cytomegalovirus exposure and HLA in healthy donors. Both 60 Vbeta primers and 13 Jbeta primers went into the PCR. The repertoire was sequenced with immunoSEQ multiplex PCR; TCRdb's copy has only in-frame clones and lacks some. The sample lists about 150,000 clones; approximately 79% were seen once. The sequenced sample consisted of PBMCs. These receptors originate from a man in his late teens or twenties in good health and CMV-seropositive.

This clone was seen a handful of times. This chain connects TRBV20-1 to TRBJ2-7; no definite D call. V lost 6 bases, J lost 3 bases, and 9 bases lay in between. Per germline, CDR1 DFQATT and CDR2 SNEGSKA (reference sequence). This CDR3 is 11 amino acids long. CDR3 DNA: TGCAGTGCAACAGACGGCTACGAGCAGTACTTC. Amino acid sequence: CSATDGYEQYF.

The chain joins TRBV30 to TRBJ2-2; maybe TRBD1 (5 bases). CDR3 length equals 14 residues. Germline CDR1 and CDR2: GTSNPN and SVGIG (reference sequence). Trimming cost V 5 bases and J 0 bases, with 10 bases left between them. DNA of the CDR3: TGTGCCTGGCAAAAAGGGGCGAACACCGGGGAGCTGTTTTTT. Its translation: CAWQKGANTGELFF.

This clone was recorded once. The V gene is TRBV27, the J gene TRBJ2-5; 10 nucleotides match TRBD2. The end of the DNA fits TRBJ2-7 better, so the J call may be wrong. The length of the CDR3 is 16 residues. Germline values: CDR1 MNHEY, CDR2 SMNVEV (reference sequence). The CDR3 coding sequence is TGTGCCAGCAGTTTATCGCCTAGCGGGGGTACCTACGAGCAGTACTTC. Its protein is CASSLSPSGGTYEQYF.

The V and J genes are TRBV7-2 and TRBJ1-6, with D possibly being TRBD1 (6 bases). The CDR3 has 13 residues. Germline V gene sequence: CDR1 SGHTA, CDR2 FQGNSA. The V end was cut by 1 base, the J end by 10 bases, with 8 bases between. CDR3 DNA: TGTGCCAGCAGCTTAGACAGGGAATCACCCCTCCACTTT. Encoded protein: CASSLDRESPLHF.

This clone has just a few counts. The chain uses TRBV28 and TRBJ2-7; unclear D gene. V lost 3 bases and J 7 bases, leaving 16 bases between the germline ends. The CDR3 extends over 14 amino acids. Germline V gene data show CDR1 as MDHEN and CDR2 as SYDVKM. CDR3 DNA: TGTGCCAGCAGTTTTAGGCGGCCCGGTCGGGAGCAGTACTTC. Translated, it gives CASSFRRPGREQYF.

V usage is TRBV10-1 and J usage is TRBJ1-2; 9 nucleotides agree with TRBD1. Germline V gene data show CDR1 as WNHNN and CDR2 as SYGVQD (reference sequence). V lost 6 bases, J lost 5 bases, and 4 bases stayed unmatched. This CDR3 is 13 amino acids long. The chain's CDR3 is CASRQGAGYGYTF. The CDR3 region has the DNA TGCGCCAGCAGACAGGGGGCCGGTTATGGCTACACCTTC.

This clone appeared a few times. This chain uses TRBV6-5 with TRBJ2-1; TRBD2 agrees at 8 bases. Germline assignment: CDR1 MNHEY and CDR2 SVGAGI. J lost 13 bases, V lost 5 bases, and 13 bases had no gene match. The CDR3 is 14 amino acids. The CDR3 is CASSNRRRGGTQFF. DNA for the CDR3: TGTGCCAGCAGTAACCGAAGACGGGGGGGCACCCAGTTCTTC.

V gene TRBV20-1 combines with J gene TRBJ2-1; D is unclear. The CDR3 is 11 residues long. Germline CDR1 is DFQATT and CDR2 is SNEGSKA (reference sequence). The ends were cut back, 7 bases at V and 5 bases at J, with 9 bases in the middle. The CDR3 sequence: CSVLSDNEQFF. The CDR3, as DNA: TGCAGTGTTCTCAGCGACAATGAGCAGTTCTTC.

The chain carries TRBV10-1 and TRBJ1-1, with TRBD1 matching 11 bases. V trimming: 6 bases; J trimming: 10 bases; junction bases outside the gene matches: 10. The V gene's germline CDR1 is WNHNN and CDR2 SYGVQD (reference sequence). The CDR3 length is 14 residues. The CDR3 DNA sequence: TGCGCCAGCAGCCCTACACGGACAGGGGGCGTAGCTTTCTTT. Its translation is CASSPTRTGGVAFF.

This chain links TRBV6-1 with TRBJ1-5; 8 nucleotides agree with TRBD1. The junction had 3 bases not matched to a gene; V was cut back by 6 bases and J by 2 bases. CDR1 and CDR2 from the germline V gene are MNHNS and SASEGT. This CDR3 comprises 14 residues. CDR3 amino acids: CASSQTGGNQPQHF. The CDR3 DNA reads as TGTGCCAGCAGCCAGACAGGGGGCAATCAGCCCCAGCATTTT.